The table lists the clone carrying this T cell receptor (beta chain) with a count of one. After removal of 5 bases from V and 0 bases from J, the junction contained 13 bases not matched to a gene. The germline gives CDR1 SNHLY, CDR2 FYNNEI. The CDR3 has 18 residues. These data originate in a study of CD8 T cells in Susac syndrome. The CD8+ and CD4+ T cells were isolated magnetically using a negative isolation approach, whereas the TEMRA cells were enriched by FACS. Reverse transcription of about 0.45 to 1 ug RNA was carried out with random hexamers. Coverage of TCR beta CDR3 amplification by immunoSEQ multiplex PCR extended to 54 Vbeta and 13 Jbeta. MiXCR, run by TCRdb on the immunoSEQ multiplex PCR reads, gives a single entry per CDR3 protein. The table includes more than 100,000 distinct CDR3 sequences, 90% to 95% detected once.

The sequenced sample was CD4+ T cells from PBMCs. The receptor was derived from a human donor in good health. This chain joins TRBV2 and TRBJ1-1, with 9 bases aligning to TRBD1. The DNA for the CDR3 is TGTGCCAGCAGTACCTTCCCCAGGACAGGGGCGATGAACACTGAAGCTTTCTTT. Its protein product is CASSTFPRTGAMNTEAFF.